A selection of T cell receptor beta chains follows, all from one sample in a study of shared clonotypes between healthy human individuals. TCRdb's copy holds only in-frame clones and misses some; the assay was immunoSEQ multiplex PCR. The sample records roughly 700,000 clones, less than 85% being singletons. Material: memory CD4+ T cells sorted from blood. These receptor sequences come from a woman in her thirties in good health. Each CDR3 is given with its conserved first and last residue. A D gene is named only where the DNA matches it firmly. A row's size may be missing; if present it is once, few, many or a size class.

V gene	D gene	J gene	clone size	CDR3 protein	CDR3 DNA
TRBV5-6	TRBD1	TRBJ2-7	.	CASSLFRQGAVEQYF	TGTGCCAGCAGCTTGTTTCGGCAGGGGGCTGTCGAGCAGTACTTC
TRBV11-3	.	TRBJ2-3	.	CASSLGGLMDTQYF	TGTGCCAGCAGCTTAGGAGGTCTCATGGATACGCAGTATTTT
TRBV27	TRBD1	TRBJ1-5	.	CASSLFRGGSNQPQHF	TGTGCCAGCAGTTTATTCAGGGGGGGAAGCAATCAGCCCCAGCATTTT
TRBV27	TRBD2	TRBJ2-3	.	CASSPLWGSGIGTDTQYF	TGTGCCAGCAGTCCTCTTTGGGGTAGCGGGATAGGCACAGATACGCAGTATTTT
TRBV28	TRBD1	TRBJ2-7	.	CASSLIRQGYSYEQYF	TGTGCCAGCAGTTTAATTCGACAGGGGTACTCCTACGAGCAGTACTTC
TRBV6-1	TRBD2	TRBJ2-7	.	CASSEVGLAKNYEQYF	TGTGCCAGCAGTGAAGTGGGACTAGCGAAAAACTACGAGCAGTACTTC
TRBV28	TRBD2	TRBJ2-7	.	CASSLVPHSGVTYEQYF	TGTGCCAGCAGTTTAGTCCCCCATAGCGGGGTTACCTACGAGCAGTACTTC
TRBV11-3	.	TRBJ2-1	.	CASSSPGREAYNEQFF	TGTGCCAGCAGCTCCCCCGGAAGGGAGGCCTACAATGAGCAGTTCTTC
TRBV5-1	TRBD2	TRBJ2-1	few	CASSHGTSGNEQFF	TGCGCCAGCAGCCACGGGACTAGCGGCAATGAGCAGTTCTTC
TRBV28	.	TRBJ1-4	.	CASSAAGASNEKLFF	TGTGCCAGCAGTGCTGCGGGGGCTTCTAATGAAAAACTGTTTTTT
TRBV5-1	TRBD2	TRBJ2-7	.	CASSPSLAGEGEQYF	TGCGCCAGCAGCCCTTCACTAGCGGGAGAGGGAGAGCAGTACTTC
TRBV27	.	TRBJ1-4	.	CASTYNRATNEKLFF	TGTGCCAGCACTTACAACAGGGCAACTAATGAAAAACTGTTTTTT
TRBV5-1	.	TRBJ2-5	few	CASSPDGEVQETQYF	TGCGCCAGCAGCCCAGATGGGGAGGTACAAGAGACCCAGTACTTC
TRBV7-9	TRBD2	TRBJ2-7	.	CASSLVSGSSYEQYF	TGTGCCAGCAGCTTAGTTAGCGGGAGTTCCTACGAGCAGTACTTC
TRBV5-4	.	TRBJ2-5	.	CASSRSVDRQETQYF	TGTGCCAGCAGCCGAAGCGTCGACAGGCAAGAGACCCAGTACTTC
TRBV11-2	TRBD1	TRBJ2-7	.	CASSLDRGLSYEQYF	TGTGCCAGCAGCTTAGACAGGGGGCTCTCCTACGAGCAGTACTTC
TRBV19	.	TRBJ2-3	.	CASTRGGGTDTQYF	TGTGCCAGTACGAGGGGAGGCGGCACAGATACGCAGTATTTT
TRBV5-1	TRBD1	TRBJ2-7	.	CASRPGTETYGQYF	TGCGCCAGCAGACCGGGGACAGAGACCTACGGGCAGTACTTC
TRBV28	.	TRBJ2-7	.	CASRTSYEQYF	TGTGCCAGCAGGACCTCCTACGAGCAGTACTTC
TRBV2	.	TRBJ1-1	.	CASNLDSEAFF	TGTGCCAGCAACCTGGACAGTGAAGCTTTCTTT
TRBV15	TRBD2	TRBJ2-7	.	CAKPGLAGNEQYF	TGTGCCAAGCCGGGGCTAGCGGGTAACGAGCAGTACTTC
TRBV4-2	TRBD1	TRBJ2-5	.	CASSPTGTGGAETQYF	TGTGCCAGCAGCCCGACCGGGACAGGGGGCGCAGAGACCCAGTACTTC
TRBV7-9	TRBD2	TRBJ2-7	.	CASSLGGGSSYEQYF	TGTGCCAGCAGCTTAGGCGGGGGGAGCTCCTACGAGCAGTACTTC